A selection of T cell receptor beta chains follows, all from one sample in a study of blood T cell repertoires in COVID-19. Using immunoSEQ multiplex PCR, the repertoire was profiled, and TCRdb retains in-frame clones only, with some absent. The data hold about 52,000 clones, with just over 85% observed a single time. Sequencing was done on a sample of peripheral blood. All receptors derive from a man aged 65 to 85 with acute or convalescent COVID-19. CDR3s include the opening cysteine and the closing phenylalanine or tryptophan. D genes are given only for firm matches. Only some rows state a clone size, as once, few, many or a class for expanded clones.

d_call j_call cdr3_length clone_size v_call cdr3_nt cdr3_aa
NA TRBJ1-1 11 NA TRBV27 TGTGCCAGCAGTTCTAGCACTGAAGCTTTCTTT CASSSSTEAFF
NA TRBJ1-3 15 NA TRBV27 TGTGCCAGCAGTGACGACAGGACATCTGGAAACACCATATATTTT CASSDDRTSGNTIYF
TRBD1 TRBJ1-4 16 NA TRBV28 TGTGCCAGCAGTTCAACCGGGACAGGGGGGGAAGAAAAACTGTTTTTT CASSSTGTGGEEKLFF
NA TRBJ2-1 14 NA TRBV20-1 TGCAGTGCTAGTCGATGGAGCTCCTACAATGAGCAGTTCTTC CSASRWSSYNEQFF
NA TRBJ2-7 15 NA TRBV2 TGTGCCAGTCAATCGAGGATCATAATGAGCTACGAGCAGTACTTC CASQSRIIMSYEQYF
TRBD1 TRBJ1-1 13 NA TRBV5-1 TGCGCCAGCAGATTGACAGGGGACACTGAAGCTTTCTTT CASRLTGDTEAFF
TRBD2 TRBJ2-1 15 NA TRBV6-2/TRBV6-3 TGTGCCAGCAGCCCACTAGCGGGAGGGCTCGGAAGGCAGTTCTTC CASSPLAGGLGRQFF
NA TRBJ1-1 14 NA TRBV9 TGTGCCTCCAAGAGAATGCAGGAGAACACTGAAGCTTTCTTT CASKRMQENTEAFF
NA TRBJ1-1 13 NA TRBV6-5 TGTGCCAGCACTGTACCAGGGGACACTGAAGCTTTCTTT CASTVPGDTEAFF
NA TRBJ2-5 14 NA TRBV5-4 TGTGCCAGCAGCTTGGCCAGGGGCCAAGAGACCCAGTACTTC CASSLARGQETQYF
NA TRBJ2-6 15 NA TRBV24-1 TGTGCCACCAGTGATGCGTTATATGGGGCCAACGTCCTGACTTTC CATSDALYGANVLTF
TRBD2 TRBJ2-1 20 NA TRBV13 TGTGCCAGCAGCATTACTGAGGGACTAGCGGGGGCCTACCGTTACAATGAGCAGTTCTTC CASSITEGLAGAYRYNEQFF
NA TRBJ2-3 13 NA TRBV2 TGTGCCAGCAGTAGACAGGTCACAGATACGCAGTATTTT CASSRQVTDTQYF
NA TRBJ1-2 12 NA TRBV5-4 TGTGCCAGCAGCTTGGTAGAATCTGGCTACACCTTC CASSLVESGYTF
NA TRBJ1-1 13 NA TRBV2 TGTGCCAGCAGTCGGGAGAGGGACACTGAAGCTTTCTTT CASSRERDTEAFF
NA TRBJ1-5 14 few TRBV4-1 TGCGCCAGCAGCTCAGAGAGGAGCAATCAGCCCCAGCATTTT CASSSERSNQPQHF
TRBD1 TRBJ2-7 16 NA TRBV24-1 TGTGCCACCAGTGACCCCGGGACAGGGGGAACCTACGAGCAGTACTTC CATSDPGTGGTYEQYF
TRBD1 TRBJ1-3 16 NA TRBV19 TGTGCCAGTATCGCGGACAGGGGAAGAGGTGGAAACACCATATATTTT CASIADRGRGGNTIYF
TRBD1 TRBJ1-4 15 NA TRBV3-1/TRBV3-2 TGTGCCAGCAGCCAAAGGGACAGGGGGCTTCGTAAACTGTTTTTT CASSQRDRGLRKLFF
TRBD1 TRBJ1-6 17 NA TRBV7-8 TGTGCCAGCAGCACACGACAGGGGGCAACCTATAATTCACCCCTCCACTTT CASSTRQGATYNSPLHF
TRBD1 TRBJ1-2 16 NA TRBV7-9 TGTGCCAGCAGCTCCGTCAACAGGGGCGTAAACTATGGCTACACCTTC CASSSVNRGVNYGYTF
NA TRBJ2-3 17 NA TRBV7-8 TGTGCCAGCAGCTTATTGGAACGGACCAGCGGGACAGATACGCAGTATTTT CASSLLERTSGTDTQYF
NA TRBJ2-1 16 NA TRBV3-1/TRBV3-2 TGTGCCAGCAGCCAAAGTAGCGGTAGTGCTTACAATGAGCAGTTCTTC CASSQSSGSAYNEQFF
TRBD1 TRBJ1-1 16 many TRBV27 TGTGCCAGCAGTTTCACGTGGACAGGCTCTAACACTGAAGCTTTCTTT CASSFTWTGSNTEAFF
NA TRBJ1-2 14 once TRBV5-4 TGTGCCAGCAGCACTTTGGGCAGGGTCCATGGCTACACCTTC CASSTLGRVHGYTF
TRBD1 TRBJ1-2 15 NA TRBV5-1 TGCGCCAGCAGCGGGGGACAGGGGGAGTGGTATGGCTACACCTTC CASSGGQGEWYGYTF